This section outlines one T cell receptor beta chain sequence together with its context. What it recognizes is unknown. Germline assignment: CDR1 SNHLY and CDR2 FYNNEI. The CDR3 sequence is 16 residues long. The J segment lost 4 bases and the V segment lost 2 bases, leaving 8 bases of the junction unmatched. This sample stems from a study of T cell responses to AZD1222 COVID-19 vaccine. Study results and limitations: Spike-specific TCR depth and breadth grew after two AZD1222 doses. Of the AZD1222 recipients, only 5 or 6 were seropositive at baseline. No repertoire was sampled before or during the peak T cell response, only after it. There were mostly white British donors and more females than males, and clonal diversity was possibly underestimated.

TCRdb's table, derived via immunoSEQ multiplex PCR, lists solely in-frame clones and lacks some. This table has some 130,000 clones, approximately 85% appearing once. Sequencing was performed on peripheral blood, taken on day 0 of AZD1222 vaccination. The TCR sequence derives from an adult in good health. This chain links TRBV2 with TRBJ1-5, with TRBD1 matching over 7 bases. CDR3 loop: CASSEFKGARNQPQHF. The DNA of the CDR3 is TGTGCCAGCAGTGAATTTAAGGGGGCAAGAAATCAGCCCCAGCATTTT.